A selection of T cell receptor beta chains follows, all from one sample in a study of T cell responses to AZD1222 COVID-19 vaccine. Assay: immunoSEQ multiplex PCR; the TCRdb copy retains only in-frame clones and omits some. This sample has about 56,000 clones, with 65% to 90% found just once. The specimen comprised peripheral blood, sampled 28 days after the second AZD1222 dose. These receptors came from an adult who received the AZD1222 COVID-19 vaccine. CDR3s include the opening cysteine and the closing phenylalanine or tryptophan. Fields, in order: D gene, J gene, V gene, CDR3 length, clone size, CDR3 protein, CDR3 DNA. A D gene is named only where the DNA matches it firmly. Clone sizes are given selectively: once, few, many, or a class where the clone is expanded.

d_gene: TRBD2
j_gene: TRBJ2-2
v_gene: TRBV6-5
len: 15
abundance: .
CDR3aa: CASSPAGGVTGELFF
CDR3nt: TGTGCCAGCAGTCCTGCGGGAGGAGTCACCGGGGAGCTGTTTTTT

d_gene: .
j_gene: TRBJ2-7
v_gene: TRBV20-1
len: 11
abundance: few
CDR3aa: CSASRPYEQYF
CDR3nt: TGCAGTGCTAGTCGCCCCTACGAGCAGTACTTC

d_gene: TRBD2
j_gene: TRBJ2-1
v_gene: TRBV28
len: 17
abundance: .
CDR3aa: CASSLSTLAGGVNEQFF
CDR3nt: TGTGCCAGCAGTTTATCAACCCTAGCGGGGGGAGTTAATGAGCAGTTCTTC

d_gene: .
j_gene: TRBJ1-1
v_gene: TRBV28
len: 12
abundance: .
CDR3aa: CASSSNYYSPRF
CDR3nt: TGTGCCAGCAGTTCAAACTATTACTCCCCTCGGTTT

d_gene: .
j_gene: TRBJ1-5
v_gene: TRBV15
len: 14
abundance: .
CDR3aa: CATSNEAVGQPQHF
CDR3nt: TGTGCCACCAGCAACGAGGCGGTTGGGCAGCCCCAGCATTTT

d_gene: .
j_gene: TRBJ1-6
v_gene: TRBV28
len: 12
abundance: .
CDR3aa: CASSQTHSPLHF
CDR3nt: TGTGCCAGCAGTCAAACCCATTCACCCCTCCACTTT

d_gene: .
j_gene: TRBJ1-6
v_gene: TRBV19
len: 13
abundance: .
CDR3aa: CASSITDNSPLHF
CDR3nt: TGTGCCAGTAGTATCACAGATAATTCACCCCTCCACTTT

d_gene: TRBD1
j_gene: TRBJ2-7
v_gene: TRBV28
len: 15
abundance: .
CDR3aa: CASSLSGGGTYEQYF
CDR3nt: TGTGCCAGCAGTTTATCAGGGGGTGGGACCTACGAGCAGTACTTC

d_gene: TRBD2
j_gene: TRBJ2-2
v_gene: TRBV6-5
len: 16
abundance: .
CDR3aa: CASSYSMGTSAGELFF
CDR3nt: TGTGCCAGCAGTTACTCGATGGGGACTAGCGCCGGGGAGCTGTTTTTT

d_gene: TRBD2
j_gene: TRBJ2-5
v_gene: TRBV19
len: 14
abundance: once
CDR3aa: CASSSLAGEETQYF
CDR3nt: TGTGCCAGTAGTTCACTAGCGGGGGAAGAGACCCAGTACTTC

d_gene: TRBD1
j_gene: TRBJ2-5
v_gene: TRBV29-1
len: 15
abundance: .
CDR3aa: CSVASGGPPQETQYF
CDR3nt: TGCAGCGTTGCTTCAGGGGGACCACCACAAGAGACCCAGTACTTC

d_gene: .
j_gene: TRBJ1-2
v_gene: TRBV28
len: 11
abundance: .
CDR3aa: CASSLEYGYTF
CDR3nt: TGTGCCAGCAGTTTGGAATATGGCTACACCTTC

d_gene: .
j_gene: TRBJ2-7
v_gene: TRBV7-3
len: 11
abundance: .
CDR3aa: CASSPTYEQYF
CDR3nt: TGTGCCAGCAGCCCCACCTACGAGCAGTACTTC

d_gene: TRBD1
j_gene: TRBJ2-5
v_gene: TRBV27
len: 16
abundance: .
CDR3aa: CASSLSGQGAGETQYF
CDR3nt: TGTGCCAGCAGTTTATCGGGACAGGGGGCTGGAGAGACCCAGTACTTC

d_gene: .
j_gene: TRBJ2-3
v_gene: TRBV7-2
len: 14
abundance: .
CDR3aa: CASSISLRPDTQYF
CDR3nt: TGTGCCAGCAGCATTAGTCTCCGCCCAGATACGCAGTATTTT

d_gene: .
j_gene: TRBJ1-2
v_gene: TRBV3-1/TRBV3-2
len: 15
abundance: .
CDR3aa: CASSQGTTKAYGYTF
CDR3nt: TGTGCCAGCAGCCAAGGTACGACAAAGGCCTATGGCTACACCTTC